The next 15 T cell receptor beta chains were all read from a single sample in a study of blood T cells in healthy people across ages. Then a second PCR, running roughly 7 to 11 cycles, was carried out with a sample-barcoded 5' primer and a J-beta primer mix. MiXCR, run by TCRdb on the 5' RACE reads, gives a single entry per CDR3 protein. Of some 1,500,000 distinct CDR3 sequences in the sample, around 40% were seen once. The sample taken for sequencing was blood. The receptors stem from a woman in her late teens or twenties in good health.

The chain links TRBV20-1 to TRBJ1-6; TRBD1 might be the D (6 bases). The CDR3 runs to 15 residues. Germline CDR1 reads DFQATT; CDR2 reads SNEGSKA (reference sequence). With 3 bases removed from V and 8 bases from J, the gap between germline ends came to 17 bases. DNA of the CDR3: TGCAGTGCTAGCCGCGCAGGGGTCGGGGATTCACCCCTCCACTTT. This codes for CSASRAGVGDSPLHF.

J is TRBJ2-5 and V is TRBV30, with a tentative D call TRBD1 (6 bases). This CDR3 region has 13 residues. The germline V gene has CDR1 GTSNPN and CDR2 SVGIG (reference sequence). V gave up 0 bases and J gave up 4 bases, with 9 bases separating them. CDR3 in DNA: TGTGCCTGGAGTGTTGTAGGGGGAGAGACCCAGTACTTC. Translated, it gives CAWSVVGGETQYF. The whole variable domain, filled in from reference TRBV30 and TRBJ2-5, reads SQTIHQWPATLVQPVGSPLSLECTVEGTSNPNLYWYRQAAGRGLQLLFYSVGIGQISSEVPQNLSASRPQDRQFILSSKKLLLSDSGFYLCAWSVVGGETQYFGPGTRLLVL.

The rearrangement uses TRBV20-1 and TRBJ2-3; D gene unclear. The CDR3 runs 12 residues. Germline V CDR1 and CDR2: DFQATT, SNEGSKA (reference sequence). The ends were cut back, 6 bases at V and 4 bases at J, with 11 bases in the middle. CDR3 DNA sequence: TGCAGTGCCCCACACTCAGCAGATACGCAGTATTTT. This gives the protein CSAPHSADTQYF.

V and J are TRBV7-2 and TRBJ2-7, with D maybe TRBD2 (5 bases). Trimming pared 2 bases from V and 3 bases from J, leaving 20 bases between. CDR3 length equals 17 residues. CDR1 is SGHTA and CDR2 is FQGNSA in the germline V gene. The CDR3: CASSLQVGNPSLYEQYF. CDR3 nucleotides: TGTGCCAGCAGCTTACAAGTCGGGAACCCCTCCCTCTACGAGCAGTACTTC.

This chain links TRBV27 with TRBJ1-2; the D is unclear. V was clipped by 5 bases and J by 0 bases, with 16 bases between them. This CDR3 has 16 residues. CDR1 and CDR2 (germline): MNHEY, SMNVEV (reference sequence). In DNA, the CDR3 is TGTGCCAGCAGTCTAGCCGCAGATGGAACTAACTATGGCTACACCTTC. Protein product: CASSLAADGTNYGYTF.

This clonotype has a handful of counts. The chain uses TRBV6-1 and TRBJ2-2; 10 bases line up with TRBD2. Trimming took 10 bases from V and 2 from J; bases not matched to a gene: 7. The CDR3 loop spans 15 amino acids. Looked up from germline, CDR1 is MNHNS and CDR2 is SASEGT. CDR3 nucleotide sequence: TGTGCCACTGATCGGACTAGCGGAAACACCGGGGAGCTGTTTTTT. This gives the protein CATDRTSGNTGELFF.

The gene calls are TRBV20-1 and TRBJ2-7, with D tentatively TRBD1 (6 bases). The CDR3 extends over 13 amino acids. Per germline, CDR1 DFQATT and CDR2 SNEGSKA (reference sequence). V lost 3 bases and J lost 2, with 11 bases in between. The CDR3 sequence: CSARATGAYEQYF. The CDR3 DNA follows: TGCAGTGCTAGGGCGACAGGAGCCTACGAGCAGTACTTC.

This clonotype turned up a few times. The chain couples TRBV27 to TRBJ2-7; D uncertain. V lost 7 bases and J 2 bases, leaving 12 bases between the germline ends. The CDR3 consists of 13 residues. Germline CDR1 is MNHEY and CDR2 is SMNVEV (reference sequence). CDR3 DNA sequence: TGTGCCAGCAAAAATCAGGCAGCCTACGAGCAGTACTTC. Protein sequence: CASKNQAAYEQYF.

V and J are TRBV12-3 or TRBV12-4 and TRBJ2-1; TRBD2 aligns across 12 bases. The J segment lost 5 bases and the V segment lost 2 bases, leaving 7 bases of the junction unmatched. This CDR3 is 17 amino acids long. The CDR3 loop is CASSLWVWTSGDNEQFF. The CDR3 DNA reads TGTGCCAGCAGTTTATGGGTTTGGACTAGCGGGGACAATGAGCAGTTCTTC.

The rearrangement uses TRBV27 and TRBJ1-2, with 10 bases identical to TRBD1. This CDR3 comprises 14 residues. The V gene's germline CDR1 is MNHEY and CDR2 SMNVEV (reference sequence). The junction had 5 bases not matched to a gene; V was cut back by 5 bases and J by 5 bases. The CDR3 is CASSVTGGVYGYTF. The CDR3 bases are TGTGCCAGCAGTGTGACAGGGGGCGTTTATGGCTACACCTTC.

Only a few counts were recorded for this clonotype. The V gene is TRBV27, the J gene TRBJ1-5; tentative D call: TRBD1 (6 bases). V lost 6 bases and J lost 0, with 12 bases in between. Germline V lookup: CDR1 MNHEY, CDR2 SMNVEV (reference sequence). The CDR3 has 15 amino acids. The CDR3 DNA sequence: TGTGCCAGCAGCGGGGGCGACAGTAGCAATCAGCCCCAGCATTTT. Translated, it gives CASSGGDSSNQPQHF.

The chain joins TRBV12-3 or TRBV12-4 to TRBJ2-7, with 9 bases lining up with TRBD1. This CDR3 is 15 amino acids long. Germline trimming cut 9 bases from V and 2 bases from J; bases unmatched to any gene: 11. Here the CDR3 DNA reads TGTGCCAGTTGTAAAGCCGGGACAGGGACCTACGAGCAGTACTTC. Residues: CASCKAGTGTYEQYF.

This chain connects TRBV29-1 to TRBJ2-7, with D possibly called TRBD1 or TRBD2 (5 bases each). CDR1 and CDR2 from the germline V gene are SQVTM and ANQGSEA. The CDR3 covers 12 residues. V gave up 3 bases and J gave up 9 bases, with 15 bases separating them. The CDR3, as DNA: TGCAGCGTTGAGCGAGGGGACCGAGGGCAGTACTTC. Translation gives CSVERGDRGQYF.

This chain connects TRBV10-3 to TRBJ2-1; 7 positions agree with TRBD1. J lost 0 bases, V lost 3 bases, and 8 bases had no gene match. The CDR3 length is 17 residues. CDR1 and CDR2 (germline): ENHRY, SYGVKD. CDR3 bases: TGTGCCATCAGTGATAGACAGCCAGGGGGCTCCTACAATGAGCAGTTCTTC. Residues: CAISDRQPGGSYNEQFF.

This sequence joins TRBV20-1 and TRBJ2-4; TRBD2 matches 13 bases. The last part of the DNA fits TRBJ2-7 better; the J call may be wrong. The germline V gene encodes CDR1 DFQATT and CDR2 SNEGSKA (reference sequence). There are 19 residues in the CDR3. Here the CDR3 reads CSARAAGLAGPQSSYEQYF. The CDR3 nucleotides are TGCAGTGCTAGAGCCGCGGGACTAGCGGGACCTCAGAGCTCCTACGAGCAGTACTTC.